Presented here are 9 T cell receptor beta chains from one specimen sequenced in a study of T cells in Graves' hyperthyroidism and ophthalmopathy. Researchers took RNA transcripts and amplified the TCR beta CDR3 regions from them. The study used the HTBI primer set for a first-round RT-PCR of the TCR CDR3. Each CDR3 protein gets one entry after TCRdb re-called the multiplex PCR reads with MiXCR. The data show 550,000 to 800,000 distinct CDR3 sequences, 17% seen once. Input material: blood. The source of these receptors is a man between 45 and 60 years old with Graves' hyperthyroidism.

V and J are TRBV7-6 and TRBJ2-7; D uncertain. Germline-derived CDR1 and CDR2 are SGHVS and FNYEAQ. The CDR3 runs to 15 residues. V gave up 10 bases and J gave up 2 bases, with 21 bases separating them. Written as DNA, the CDR3 is TGTGCCACCGCGCACTATACAAGAGTAACCTACGAGCAGTACTTC. Translation gives CATAHYTRVTYEQYF.

The V call is TRBV6-1, the J call TRBJ2-4, with 10 bases that match TRBD1. J lost 7 bases, V lost 5 bases, and 5 bases had no gene match. The CDR3 has 14 residues. Germline loops: CDR1 MNHNS, CDR2 SASEGT. The CDR3 bases are TGTGCCAGCAGTCAGGGACAGGGGAACAACATTCAGTACTTC. It codes for CASSQGQGNNIQYF.

This clonotype was seen a handful of times. The chain employs TRBV19 and TRBJ1-1; D possibly corresponds to TRBD1 (5 bases). CDR1 and CDR2 (germline): LNHDA, SQIVND (reference sequence). CDR3 length: 17 amino acids. V lost 3 bases and J 0 bases, leaving 17 bases between the germline ends. The CDR3 reads CASSIWGRISMNTEAFF. The CDR3 bases are TGTGCCAGTAGTATTTGGGGCAGAATTTCCATGAACACTGAAGCTTTCTTT.

This clonotype came up a few times. The rearrangement links TRBV7-9 to TRBJ1-1, with a weak D call TRBD1 (6 bases). The germline V and J ends were trimmed by 4 bases and 3 bases, with 12 bases remaining between them. The germline V gene encodes CDR1 SEHNR and CDR2 FQNEAQ (reference sequence). This CDR3 contains 14 residues. The CDR3, as DNA: TGTGCCAGCAGCTCCACCTACAGGGACACTGAAGCTTTCTTT. The encoded protein is CASSSTYRDTEAFF.

The rearrangement links TRBV5-6 to TRBJ1-1, with D tentatively TRBD1 (5 bases). The CDR3 sequence is 16 residues long. In germline, CDR1 is SGHDT, CDR2 YYEEEE. Trimming took 0 bases from V and 0 from J, leaving 12 bases between them. The CDR3 region has the DNA TGTGCCAGCAGCTTGGGTGGAATGGGGGTGAACACTGAAGCTTTCTTT. Protein: CASSLGGMGVNTEAFF.

This clonotype was picked up one time. As the CDR3 is not closed by the conserved phenylalanine or tryptophan, this likely results from a read error. This chain connects TRBV7-9 to TRBJ2-7, with a tentative D call TRBD1 (8 bases). The CDR3 sequence is 14 residues long. Trimming removed 6 bases from V and 2 bases from J, with 14 bases in between. The germline V gene encodes CDR1 SEHNR and CDR2 FQNEAQ (reference sequence). The CDR3 DNA follows: TGTGCCAGCAGGCAACAGGGGGGGGCCTACGAGCAGTACCTC. Residues: CASRQQGGAYEQYL.

At least ten counts were recorded for this clonotype. V and J are TRBV6-2 or TRBV6-3 and TRBJ1-2; D uncertain. The V gene lost 2 bases and the J gene lost 7 bases, with 11 bases spanning the gap. Germline CDR1 and CDR2: MNHEY and SVGEGT. This CDR3 comprises 13 residues. CDR3 sequence reads: CASSYPTMGGYTF. The CDR3 DNA follows: TGTGCCAGCAGTTACCCAACGATGGGTGGCTACACCTTC.

The table lists this clonotype with a few counts. The chain combines TRBV6-2 or TRBV6-3 with TRBJ1-2; D is uncertain. The germline V gene encodes CDR1 MNHEY and CDR2 SVGEGT. Trimming took 5 bases from V and 2 from J, leaving 15 bases between them. The CDR3 loop spans 15 amino acids. The CDR3: CASSPSVPGNYGYTF. The CDR3 DNA reads as TGTGCCAGCAGTCCATCGGTGCCGGGAAACTATGGCTACACCTTC.

J is TRBJ1-5 and V is TRBV28; a possible D gene is TRBD1 (6 bases). Trimming removed 1 base from V and 2 bases from J, with 18 bases in between. Germline V gives CDR1 MDHEN, CDR2 SYDVKM. This CDR3 is 18 amino acids long. This CDR3 is CASSLFGTMGVGNQPQHF. CDR3 DNA: TGTGCCAGCAGTTTATTTGGGACAATGGGGGTGGGCAATCAGCCCCAGCATTTT.